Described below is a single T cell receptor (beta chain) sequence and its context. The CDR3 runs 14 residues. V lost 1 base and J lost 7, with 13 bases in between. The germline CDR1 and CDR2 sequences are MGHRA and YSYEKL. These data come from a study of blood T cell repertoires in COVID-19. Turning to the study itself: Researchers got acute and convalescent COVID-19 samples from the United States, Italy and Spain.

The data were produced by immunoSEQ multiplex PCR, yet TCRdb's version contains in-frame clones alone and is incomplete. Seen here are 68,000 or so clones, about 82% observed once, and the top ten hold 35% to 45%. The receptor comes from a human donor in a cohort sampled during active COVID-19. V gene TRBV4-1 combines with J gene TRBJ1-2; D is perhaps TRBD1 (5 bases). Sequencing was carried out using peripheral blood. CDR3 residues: CASSQAIGVSGYTF. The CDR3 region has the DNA TGCGCCAGCAGCCAAGCTATAGGGGTTAGTGGCTACACCTTC.